One and the same sample provided the 10 T cell receptor beta chains below, sequenced in a study of blood T cell repertoires in COVID-19. The table came from immunoSEQ multiplex PCR; TCRdb's copy has only in-frame clones and leaves some out. The data hold around 400,000 clones, with 70% to 90% observed a single time. The sequenced sample was peripheral blood. All receptors come from a woman aged 55-69 years with COVID-19, enrolled during active disease.

The genes are TRBV7-3 and TRBJ1-1, with 7 bases identical to TRBD1. Germline V gives CDR1 SGHTA, CDR2 FQGTGA. The V and J ends lost 6 bases and 0 bases, in that order; junction bases with no gene match: 4. The CDR3 is made up of 14 amino acids. CDR3 DNA sequence: TGTGCCAGCAGACGGGACAGTCTGAACACTGAAGCTTTCTTT. Its translation is CASRRDSLNTEAFF.

This clone was seen a single time. The V and J genes are TRBV28 and TRBJ2-7, with D tentatively TRBD2 (5 bases). Germline-derived CDR1 and CDR2 are MDHEN and SYDVKM. The CDR3 sequence is 15 residues long. The ends were cut back, 5 bases at V and 5 bases at J, with 19 bases in the middle. Written as DNA, the CDR3 is TGTGCCAGCAGTCCCCTGGCTAATGACTATGACGAGCAGTACTTC. Translation: CASSPLANDYDEQYF. The complete variable domain, with remaining parts taken from reference TRBV28 and TRBJ2-7, reads DVKVTQSSRYLVKRTGEKVFLECVQDMDHENMFWYRQDPGLGLRLIYFSYDVKMKEKGDIPEGYSVSREKKERFSLILESASTNQTSMYLCASSPLANDYDEQYFGPGTRLTVT.

In this sample, this clone turned up a few times. The V and J genes are TRBV12-3 or TRBV12-4 and TRBJ1-5; a weak D match, TRBD1 (5 bases). The CDR3 runs 12 residues. V dropped 7 bases and J dropped 4 bases, with 8 bases sitting between them. The CDR3 sequence: CASTKGNQPQHF. The CDR3 coding sequence is TGTGCCAGCACGAAGGGGAATCAGCCCCAGCATTTT.

This clone was seen a single time. The chain combines TRBV5-1 with TRBJ2-7; D is unresolved. The V end was cut by 1 base, the J end by 0 bases, with 8 bases between. Germline V gene sequence: CDR1 SGHRS, CDR2 YFSETQ. This CDR3 spans 14 amino acids. The CDR3 loop reads CASSLNRSSYEQYF. The CDR3 DNA sequence: TGCGCCAGCAGCTTGAACCGGAGCTCCTACGAGCAGTACTTC.

V usage is TRBV6-5 and J usage is TRBJ1-1; tentatively, D is TRBD1 (6 bases). Trimming pared 6 bases from V and 7 bases from J, leaving 12 bases between. Germline V gives CDR1 MNHEY, CDR2 SVGAGI. This CDR3 is 12 amino acids long. CDR3 nucleotide sequence: TGTGCCAGCAGCCCACAGGGCGTTGAAGCTTTCTTT. Translating it yields CASSPQGVEAFF.

This clone was seen just once. The genes are TRBV5-1 and TRBJ2-3, with 11 bases aligning to TRBD2. This CDR3 is 17 amino acids long. Trimming took 3 bases from V and 5 from J; bases not matched to a gene: 11. In germline, CDR1 is SGHRS, CDR2 YFSETQ. CDR3 residues: CASSSTFSGGARDTQYF. CDR3 DNA sequence: TGCGCCAGCAGCTCAACATTTAGCGGGGGGGCTCGAGATACGCAGTATTTT.

The CDR3 spells CASSLAYGAGEQYF. DNA for the CDR3: TGCGCCAGCAGCTTGGCCTATGGGGCGGGGGAGCAGTACTTC. This chain joins TRBV5-1 and TRBJ2-7; possible D gene TRBD2, 6 bases. The CDR3 contains 14 residues. Germline-derived CDR1 and CDR2 are SGHRS and YFSETQ. The V end was cut by 0 bases, the J end by 7 bases, with 14 bases between.

A single count supports this clone. The genes are TRBV5-1 and TRBJ1-4; no firm D call. The CDR3 loop spans 15 amino acids. Germline assignment: CDR1 SGHRS and CDR2 YFSETQ. Trimming cost V 2 bases and J 6 bases, with 14 bases left between them. This CDR3 reads CASSFGGVFYEKLFF. The CDR3 DNA reads TGCGCCAGCAGCTTTGGCGGGGTATTTTATGAAAAACTGTTTTTT.

Written as DNA, the CDR3 is TGCGCCAGCAGTACAGGGCCTCAAGCTTTCTTT. It yields the protein CASSTGPQAFF. V and J are TRBV5-1 and TRBJ1-1; tentative D call: TRBD1 (6 bases). The germline V gene encodes CDR1 SGHRS and CDR2 YFSETQ. Trimming shortened V by 5 bases and J by 9 bases, and 11 bases separated the two germline ends. The CDR3 sequence is 11 residues long.

The chain recombines TRBV4-1 with TRBJ1-2; 7 bases fit TRBD1. Unmatched junction bases numbered 6, after V lost 4 bases and J lost 4 bases. Germline-derived CDR1 and CDR2 are MGHRA and YSYEKL. This CDR3 region has 14 residues. This CDR3 reads CASSPLTGSYGYTF. CDR3 DNA: TGCGCCAGCAGCCCTCTGACAGGGAGCTATGGCTACACCTTC.